The T cell receptor beta chain under discussion was sequenced for a study of T cell repertoires in cytomegalovirus infection. Study at large: Shared public TCR beta signatures pointed to both CMV infection and a matching HLA type. General study points: Cumulative public TCR beta family frequency identified CMV carriers with the relevant HLA. HLA-C-restricted CMV-specific TCR beta clonotypes prevailed in the ex vivo response.

TCRdb used MiXCR to reprocess the reads, holding one entry per CDR3 protein. The table lists 170,000 or so distinct CDR3 sequences, 15% to 20% of them singletons. Losses at the gene ends were 6 bases for V and 1 base for J; bases not matched to a gene: 8. CDR1 MNHNS and CDR2 SASEGT come from the germline V gene. The CDR3 spans 15 residues. This clonotype was counted between two and nine times. The antigen is undetermined. The chain has TRBV6-1 and TRBJ1-1; 7 bases are shared with TRBD1. The clonotype originates from a human donor in good health (CMV status not recorded). Some clones in this sample may be carry-over from other donors' samples. The specimen was CD8+ T cells from PBMCs. The CDR3: CASSVPGTENTEAFF. CDR3 nucleotides: TGTGCCAGCAGCGTCCCCGGGACAGAGAACACTGAAGCTTTCTTT.